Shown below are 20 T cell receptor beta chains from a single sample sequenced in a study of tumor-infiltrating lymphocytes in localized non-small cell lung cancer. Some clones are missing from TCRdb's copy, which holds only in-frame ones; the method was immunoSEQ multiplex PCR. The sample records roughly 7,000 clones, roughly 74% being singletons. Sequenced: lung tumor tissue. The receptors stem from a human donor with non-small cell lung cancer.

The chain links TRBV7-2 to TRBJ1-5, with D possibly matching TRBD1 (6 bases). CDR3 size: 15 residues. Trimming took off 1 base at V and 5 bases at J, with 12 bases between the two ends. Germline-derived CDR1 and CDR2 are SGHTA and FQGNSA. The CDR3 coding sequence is TGTGCCAGCAGCTTAGACCGGGACATCTATCAGCCCCAGCATTTT. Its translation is CASSLDRDIYQPQHF.

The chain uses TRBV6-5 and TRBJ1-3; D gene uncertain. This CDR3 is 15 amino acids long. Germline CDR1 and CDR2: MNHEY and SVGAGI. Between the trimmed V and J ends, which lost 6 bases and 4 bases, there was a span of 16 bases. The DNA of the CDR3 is TGTGCCAGCAGAACCCCGGGAGGGAGAGGAAACACCATATATTTT. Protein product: CASRTPGGRGNTIYF.

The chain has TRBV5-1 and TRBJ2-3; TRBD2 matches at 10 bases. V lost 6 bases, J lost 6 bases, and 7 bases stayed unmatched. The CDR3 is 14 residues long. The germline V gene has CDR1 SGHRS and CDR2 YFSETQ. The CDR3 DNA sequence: TGCGCCAGCAAGAGGAGCGGGAGGGGGGATACGCAGTATTTT. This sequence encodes CASKRSGRGDTQYF.

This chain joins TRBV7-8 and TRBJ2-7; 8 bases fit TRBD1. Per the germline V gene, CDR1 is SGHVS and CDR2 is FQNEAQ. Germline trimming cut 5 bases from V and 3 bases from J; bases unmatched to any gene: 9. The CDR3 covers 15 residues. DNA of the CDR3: TGTGCCAGCAGCCCAAGACAGGGGCCGGGCTACGAGCAGTACTTC. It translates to CASSPRQGPGYEQYF.

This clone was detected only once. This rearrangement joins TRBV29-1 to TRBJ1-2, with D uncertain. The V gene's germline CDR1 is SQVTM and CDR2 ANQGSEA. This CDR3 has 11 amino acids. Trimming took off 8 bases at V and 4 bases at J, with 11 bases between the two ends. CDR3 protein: CSFGETYGYTF. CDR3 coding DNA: TGCAGCTTTGGGGAGACCTATGGCTACACCTTC.

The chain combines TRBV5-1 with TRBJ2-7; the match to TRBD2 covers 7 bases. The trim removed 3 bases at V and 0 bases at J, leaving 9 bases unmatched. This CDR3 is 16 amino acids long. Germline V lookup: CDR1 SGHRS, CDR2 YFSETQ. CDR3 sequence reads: CASSWGFSGFSYEQYF. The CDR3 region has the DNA TGCGCCAGCAGCTGGGGCTTTAGCGGGTTCTCCTACGAGCAGTACTTC.

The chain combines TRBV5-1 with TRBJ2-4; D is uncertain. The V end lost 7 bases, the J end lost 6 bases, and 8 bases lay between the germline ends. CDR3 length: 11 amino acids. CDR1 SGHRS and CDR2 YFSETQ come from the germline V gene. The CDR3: CASSPGNIQYF. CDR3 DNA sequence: TGCGCCAGCTCCCCAGGAAACATTCAGTACTTC.

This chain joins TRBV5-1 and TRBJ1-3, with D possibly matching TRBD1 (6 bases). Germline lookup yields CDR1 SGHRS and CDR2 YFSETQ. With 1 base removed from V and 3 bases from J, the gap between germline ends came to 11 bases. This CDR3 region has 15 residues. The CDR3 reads CASSLIGGGGNTIYF. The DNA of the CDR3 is TGCGCCAGCAGCTTGATTGGGGGCGGTGGAAACACCATATATTTT. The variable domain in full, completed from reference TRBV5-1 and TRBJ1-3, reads KAGVTQTPRYLIKTRGQQVTLSCSPISGHRSVSWYQQTPGQGLQFLFEYFSETQRNKGNFPGRFSGRQFSNSRSEMNVSTLELGDSALYLCASSLIGGGGNTIYFGEGSWLTVV.

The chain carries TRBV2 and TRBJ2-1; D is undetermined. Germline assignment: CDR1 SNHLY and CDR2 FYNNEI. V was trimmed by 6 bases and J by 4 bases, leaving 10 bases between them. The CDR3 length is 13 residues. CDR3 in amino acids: CASRPTDYNEQFF. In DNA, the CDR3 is TGTGCCAGCAGACCTACAGATTACAATGAGCAGTTCTTC.

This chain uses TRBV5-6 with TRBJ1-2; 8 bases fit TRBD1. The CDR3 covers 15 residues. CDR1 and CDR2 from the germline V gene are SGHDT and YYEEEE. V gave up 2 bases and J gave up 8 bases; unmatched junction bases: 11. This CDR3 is CASSFPPGTGRGYTF. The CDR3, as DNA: TGTGCCAGCAGCTTTCCCCCGGGGACAGGCCGGGGCTACACCTTC.

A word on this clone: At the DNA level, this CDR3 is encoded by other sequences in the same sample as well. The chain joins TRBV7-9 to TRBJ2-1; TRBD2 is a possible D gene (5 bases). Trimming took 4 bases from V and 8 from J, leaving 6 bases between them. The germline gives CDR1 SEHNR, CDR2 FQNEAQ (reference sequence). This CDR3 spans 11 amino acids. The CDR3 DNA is TGTGCCAGCAGCTCGAGGGATGAGCAGTTCTTC. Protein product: CASSSRDEQFF.

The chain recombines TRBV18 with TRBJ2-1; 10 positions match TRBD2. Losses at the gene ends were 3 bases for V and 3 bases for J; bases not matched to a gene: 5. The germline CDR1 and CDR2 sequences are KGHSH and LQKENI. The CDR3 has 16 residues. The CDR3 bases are TGTGCCAGCTCACCTCCTAGCGGGAGAGGCTACAATGAGCAGTTCTTC. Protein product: CASSPPSGRGYNEQFF. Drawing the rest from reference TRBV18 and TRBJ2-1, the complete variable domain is NAGVMQNPRHLVRRRGQEARLRCSPMKGHSHVYWYRQLPEEGLKFMVYLQKENIIDESGMPKERFSAEFPKEGPSILRIQQVVRGDSAAYFCASSPPSGRGYNEQFFGPGTRLTVL.

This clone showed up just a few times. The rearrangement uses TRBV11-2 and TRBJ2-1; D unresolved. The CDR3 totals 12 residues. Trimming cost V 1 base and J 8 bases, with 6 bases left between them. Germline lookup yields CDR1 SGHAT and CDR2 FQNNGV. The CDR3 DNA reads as TGTGCCAGCAGCTTAGGAGGCGATGAGCAGTTCTTC. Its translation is CASSLGGDEQFF.

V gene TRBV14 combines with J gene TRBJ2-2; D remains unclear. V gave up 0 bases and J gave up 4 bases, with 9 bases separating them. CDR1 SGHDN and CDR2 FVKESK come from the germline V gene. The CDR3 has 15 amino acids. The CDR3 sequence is CASSQDFLITGELFF. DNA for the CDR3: TGTGCCAGCAGCCAAGATTTCCTGATCACCGGGGAGCTGTTTTTT.

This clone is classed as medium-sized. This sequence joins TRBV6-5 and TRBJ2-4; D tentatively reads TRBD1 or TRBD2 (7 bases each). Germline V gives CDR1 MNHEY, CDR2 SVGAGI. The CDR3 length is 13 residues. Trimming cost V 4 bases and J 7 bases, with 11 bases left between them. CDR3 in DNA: TGTGCCAGCAGTTCCCAGGGGGGGAACATTCAGTACTTC. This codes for CASSSQGGNIQYF.

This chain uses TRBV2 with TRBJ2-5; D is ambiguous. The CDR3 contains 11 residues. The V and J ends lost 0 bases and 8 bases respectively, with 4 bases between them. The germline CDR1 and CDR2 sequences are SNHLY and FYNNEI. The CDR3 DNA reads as TGTGCCAGCAGTGAAGCGCTAACCCAGTACTTC. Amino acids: CASSEALTQYF.

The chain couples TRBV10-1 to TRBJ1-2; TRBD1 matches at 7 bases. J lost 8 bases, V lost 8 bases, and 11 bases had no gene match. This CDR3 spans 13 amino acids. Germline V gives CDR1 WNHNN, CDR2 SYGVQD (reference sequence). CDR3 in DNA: TGCGCCAGCCCGACAGGGAGGGTAAAGGGCTACACCTTC. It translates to CASPTGRVKGYTF.

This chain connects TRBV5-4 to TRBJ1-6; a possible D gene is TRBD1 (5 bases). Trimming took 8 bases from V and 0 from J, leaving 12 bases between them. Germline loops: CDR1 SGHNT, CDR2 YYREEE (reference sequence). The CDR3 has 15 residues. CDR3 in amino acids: CARTGNPSYNSPLHF. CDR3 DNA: TGTGCCAGAACAGGCAACCCCTCCTATAATTCACCCCTCCACTTT. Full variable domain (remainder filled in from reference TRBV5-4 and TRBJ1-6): ETGVTQSPTHLIKTRGQQVTLRCSSQSGHNTVSWYQQALGQGPQFIFQYYREEENGRGNFPPRFSGLQFPNYSSELNVNALELDDSALYLCARTGNPSYNSPLHFGNGTRLTVT.

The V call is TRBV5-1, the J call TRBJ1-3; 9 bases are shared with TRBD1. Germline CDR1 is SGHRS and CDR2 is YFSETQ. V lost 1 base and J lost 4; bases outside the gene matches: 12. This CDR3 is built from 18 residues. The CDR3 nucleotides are TGCGCCAGCAGCTTGATCCCGCCCGACAGGGGGTACGGAAACACCATATATTTT. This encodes CASSLIPPDRGYGNTIYF.

The CDR3 region is CASRRDPGELGYTF. CDR3 coding DNA: TGTGCCAGCAGACGGGACCCAGGGGAATTGGGCTACACCTTC. The gene calls are TRBV7-9 and TRBJ1-2, with D possibly matching TRBD1 (6 bases). V was pared by 6 bases and J by 8 bases, with 19 bases between. Germline CDR1 SEHNR, CDR2 FQNEAQ (reference sequence). This CDR3 region has 14 residues.